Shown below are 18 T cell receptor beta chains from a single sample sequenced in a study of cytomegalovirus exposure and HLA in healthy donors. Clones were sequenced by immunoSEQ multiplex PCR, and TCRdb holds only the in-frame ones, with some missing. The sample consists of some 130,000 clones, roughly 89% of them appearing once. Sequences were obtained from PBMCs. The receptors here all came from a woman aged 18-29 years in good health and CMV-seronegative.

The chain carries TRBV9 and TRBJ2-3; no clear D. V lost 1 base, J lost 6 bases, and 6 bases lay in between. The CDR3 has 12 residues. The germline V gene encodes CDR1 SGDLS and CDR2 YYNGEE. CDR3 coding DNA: TGTGCCAGCAGCGTATACTCGGATACGCAGTATTTT. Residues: CASSVYSDTQYF.

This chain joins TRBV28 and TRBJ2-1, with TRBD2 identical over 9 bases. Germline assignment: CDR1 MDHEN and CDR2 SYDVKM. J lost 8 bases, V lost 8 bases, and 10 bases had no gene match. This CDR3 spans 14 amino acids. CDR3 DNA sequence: TGTGCCAGCCGTAACTCCGGGACTAGCTATGAGCAGTTCTTC. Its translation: CASRNSGTSYEQFF.

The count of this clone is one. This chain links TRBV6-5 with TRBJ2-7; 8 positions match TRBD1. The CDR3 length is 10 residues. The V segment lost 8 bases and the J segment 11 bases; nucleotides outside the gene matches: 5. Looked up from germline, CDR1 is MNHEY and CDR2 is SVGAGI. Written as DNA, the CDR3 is TGTGCCAGCGAATGGACAGGGAAGTACTTC. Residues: CASEWTGKYF.

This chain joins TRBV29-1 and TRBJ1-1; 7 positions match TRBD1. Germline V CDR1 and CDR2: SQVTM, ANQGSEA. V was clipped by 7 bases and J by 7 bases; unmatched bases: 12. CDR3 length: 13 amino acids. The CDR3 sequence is CSARRQAGGEAFF. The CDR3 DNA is TGCAGCGCCCGCCGGCAGGCAGGGGGTGAAGCTTTCTTT.

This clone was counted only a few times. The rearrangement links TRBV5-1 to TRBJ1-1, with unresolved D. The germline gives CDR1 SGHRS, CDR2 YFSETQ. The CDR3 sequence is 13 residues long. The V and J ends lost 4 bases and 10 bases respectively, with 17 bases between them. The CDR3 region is CASSPGGGSGAFF. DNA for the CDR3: TGCGCCAGCAGCCCGGGTGGAGGATCGGGAGCTTTCTTT.

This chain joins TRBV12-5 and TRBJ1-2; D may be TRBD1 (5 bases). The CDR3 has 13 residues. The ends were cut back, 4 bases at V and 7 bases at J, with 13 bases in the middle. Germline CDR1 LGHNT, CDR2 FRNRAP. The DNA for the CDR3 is TGTGCTAGTGGTTCTTCAGGGCTGGGTGGCTACACCTTC. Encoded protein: CASGSSGLGGYTF.

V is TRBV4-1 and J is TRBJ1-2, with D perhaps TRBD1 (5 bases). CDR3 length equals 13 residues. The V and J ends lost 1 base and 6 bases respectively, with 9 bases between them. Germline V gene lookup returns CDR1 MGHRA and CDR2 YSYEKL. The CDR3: CASSQVGLNGYTF. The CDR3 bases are TGCGCCAGCAGCCAAGTGGGGCTGAATGGCTACACCTTC.

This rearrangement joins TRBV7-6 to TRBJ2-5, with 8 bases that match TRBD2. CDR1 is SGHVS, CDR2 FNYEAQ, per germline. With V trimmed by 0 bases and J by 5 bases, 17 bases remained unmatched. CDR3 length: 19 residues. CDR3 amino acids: CASSLAVGGRQRERETQYF. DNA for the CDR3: TGTGCCAGCAGCTTAGCCGTAGGGGGTAGGCAGCGGGAGAGGGAGACCCAGTACTTC. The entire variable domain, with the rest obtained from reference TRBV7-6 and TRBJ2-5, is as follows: GAGVSQSPRYKVTKRGQDVALRCDPISGHVSLYWYRQALGQGPEFLTYFNYEAQQDKSGLPNDRFSAERPEGSISTLTIQRTEQRDSAMYRCASSLAVGGRQRERETQYFGPGTRLLVL.

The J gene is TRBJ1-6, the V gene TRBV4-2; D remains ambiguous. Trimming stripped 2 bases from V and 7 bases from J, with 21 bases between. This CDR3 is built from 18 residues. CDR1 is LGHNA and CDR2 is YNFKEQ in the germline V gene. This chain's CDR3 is CASSQKLNSVTRNSPLHF. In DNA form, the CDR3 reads TGTGCCAGCAGCCAAAAGCTAAATTCGGTCACTAGAAATTCACCCCTCCACTTT.

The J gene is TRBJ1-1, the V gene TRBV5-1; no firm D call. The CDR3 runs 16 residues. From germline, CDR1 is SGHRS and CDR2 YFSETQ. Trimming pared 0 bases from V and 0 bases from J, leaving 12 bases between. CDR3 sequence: CASSLGSENMNTEAFF. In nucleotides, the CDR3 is TGCGCCAGCAGCTTGGGCTCAGAAAACATGAACACTGAAGCTTTCTTT. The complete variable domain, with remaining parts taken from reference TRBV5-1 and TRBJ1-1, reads KAGVTQTPRYLIKTRGQQVTLSCSPISGHRSVSWYQQTPGQGLQFLFEYFSETQRNKGNFPGRFSGRQFSNSRSEMNVSTLELGDSALYLCASSLGSENMNTEAFFGQGTRLTVV.

CDR3 residues: CASSQQRQGVAEAFF. CDR3 nucleotide sequence: TGCGCCAGCAGCCAACAACGACAGGGGGTTGCTGAAGCTTTCTTT. This chain links TRBV4-1 with TRBJ1-1; 9 bases line up with TRBD1. The germline V gene has CDR1 MGHRA and CDR2 YSYEKL. This CDR3 contains 15 residues. J was trimmed by 6 bases and V by 2 bases; bases with no gene match: 7.

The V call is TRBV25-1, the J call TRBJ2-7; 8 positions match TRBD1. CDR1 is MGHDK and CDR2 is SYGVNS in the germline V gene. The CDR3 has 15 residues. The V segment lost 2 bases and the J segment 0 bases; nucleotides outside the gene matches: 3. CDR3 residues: CASSEGGQASYEQYF. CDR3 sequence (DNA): TGTGCCAGCAGTGAAGGGGGACAGGCCTCCTACGAGCAGTACTTC.

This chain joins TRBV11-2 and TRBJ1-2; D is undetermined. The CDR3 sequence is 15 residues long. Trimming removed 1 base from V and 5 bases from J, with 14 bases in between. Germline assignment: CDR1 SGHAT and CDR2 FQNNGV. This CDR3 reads CASSLVADIKYGYTF. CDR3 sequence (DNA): TGTGCCAGCAGCTTAGTTGCAGATATAAAATATGGCTACACCTTC. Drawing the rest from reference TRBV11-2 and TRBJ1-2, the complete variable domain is EAGVAQSPRYKIIEKRQSVAFWCNPISGHATLYWYQQILGQGPKLLIQFQNNGVVDDSQLPKDRFSAERLKGVDSTLKIQPAKLEDSAVYLCASSLVADIKYGYTFGSGTRLTVV.

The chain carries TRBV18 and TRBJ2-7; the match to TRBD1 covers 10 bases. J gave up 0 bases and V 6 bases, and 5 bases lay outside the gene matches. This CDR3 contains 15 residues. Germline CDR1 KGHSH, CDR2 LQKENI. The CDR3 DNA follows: TGTGCCAGCTCGCCGACAGGGGGCCCCTCCTACGAGCAGTACTTC. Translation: CASSPTGGPSYEQYF.

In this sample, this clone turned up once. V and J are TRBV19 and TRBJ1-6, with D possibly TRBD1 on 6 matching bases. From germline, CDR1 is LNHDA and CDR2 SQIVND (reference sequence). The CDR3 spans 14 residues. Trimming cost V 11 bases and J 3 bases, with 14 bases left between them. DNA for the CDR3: TGTGCCGGATCAACAGGGTACTATAATTCACCCCTCCACTTT. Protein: CAGSTGYYNSPLHF. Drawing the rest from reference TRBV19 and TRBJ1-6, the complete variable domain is DGGITQSPKYLFRKEGQNVTLSCEQNLNHDAMYWYRQDPGQGLRLIYYSQIVNDFQKGDIAEGYSVSREKKESFPLTVTSAQKNPTAFYLCAGSTGYYNSPLHFGNGTRLTVT.

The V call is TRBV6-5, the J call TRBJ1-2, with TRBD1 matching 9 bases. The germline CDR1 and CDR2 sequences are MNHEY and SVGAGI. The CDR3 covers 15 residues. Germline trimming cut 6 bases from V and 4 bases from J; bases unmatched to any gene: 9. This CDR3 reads CASSNTGGTLYGYTF. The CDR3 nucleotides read TGTGCCAGCAGCAACACAGGGGGCACCCTCTATGGCTACACCTTC.

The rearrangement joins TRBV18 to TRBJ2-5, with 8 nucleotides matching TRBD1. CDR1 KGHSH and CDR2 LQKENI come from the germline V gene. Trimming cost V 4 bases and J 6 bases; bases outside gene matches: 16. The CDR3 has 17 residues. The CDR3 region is CASSRNRDLTGGQTQYF. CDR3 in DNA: TGTGCCAGCTCACGGAACCGGGACCTTACAGGGGGGCAGACCCAGTACTTC.

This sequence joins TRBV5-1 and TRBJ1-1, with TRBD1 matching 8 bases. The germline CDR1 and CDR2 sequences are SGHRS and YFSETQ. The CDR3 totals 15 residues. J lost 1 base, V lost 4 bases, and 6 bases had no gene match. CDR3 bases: TGCGCCAGCAGCCCGACAGGGGAGGCGAACACTGAAGCTTTCTTT. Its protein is CASSPTGEANTEAFF.